Described below is a single TCR beta chain sequence and its context. This record belongs to a study of shared T cell receptors in the human thymus. Germline V gene data show CDR1 as SGHAT and CDR2 as FQNNGV. Trimming cost V 5 bases and J 7 bases, with 18 bases left between them. This CDR3 has 15 amino acids. The assay was immunoSEQ multiplex PCR, and TCRdb's table has in-frame clones only and misses some. The sample carries 500,000 to 750,000 clones, roughly 90% recorded once. These same records also appear under a second study, on human thymus T cells. That paper states: Thymic material originated from resections removed in the course of corrective heart surgery. Use of V and J genes seemed skewed within the thymic and blood repertoires. What related research reported was that thymic repertoires overlapped highly among unrelated individuals.

The chain recombines TRBV11-2 with TRBJ2-1; maybe TRBD2 (6 bases). The TCR comes from a boy under two years old with a congenital heart defect. The material sequenced was thymocytes. This chain's CDR3 is CASSPSPGEENEQFF. The CDR3, as DNA: TGTGCCAGCAGCCCCTCCCCGGGAGAGGAAAATGAGCAGTTCTTC.